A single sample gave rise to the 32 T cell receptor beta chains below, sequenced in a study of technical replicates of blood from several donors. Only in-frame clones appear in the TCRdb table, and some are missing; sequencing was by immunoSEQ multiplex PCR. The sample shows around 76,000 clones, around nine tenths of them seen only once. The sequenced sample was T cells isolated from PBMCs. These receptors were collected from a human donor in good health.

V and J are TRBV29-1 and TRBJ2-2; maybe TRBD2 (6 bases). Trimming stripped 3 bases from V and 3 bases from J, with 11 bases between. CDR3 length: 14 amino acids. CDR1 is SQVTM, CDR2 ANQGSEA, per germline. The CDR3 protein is CSVEGREDTGELFF. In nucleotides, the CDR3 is TGCAGCGTTGAGGGTAGGGAGGACACCGGGGAGCTGTTTTTT.

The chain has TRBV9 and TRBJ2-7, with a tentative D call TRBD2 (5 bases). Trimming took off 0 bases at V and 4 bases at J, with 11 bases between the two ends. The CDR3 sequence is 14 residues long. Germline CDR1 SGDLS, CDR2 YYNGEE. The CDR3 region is CASSVGSGLYEQYF. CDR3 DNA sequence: TGTGCCAGCAGCGTAGGATCGGGGTTATACGAGCAGTACTTC.

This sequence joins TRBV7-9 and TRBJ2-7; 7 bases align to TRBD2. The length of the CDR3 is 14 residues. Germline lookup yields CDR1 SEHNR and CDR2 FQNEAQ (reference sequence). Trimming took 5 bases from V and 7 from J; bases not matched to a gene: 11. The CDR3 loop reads CASSPFLEAGEQYF. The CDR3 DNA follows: TGTGCCAGCAGCCCTTTTCTCGAAGCGGGGGAGCAGTACTTC.

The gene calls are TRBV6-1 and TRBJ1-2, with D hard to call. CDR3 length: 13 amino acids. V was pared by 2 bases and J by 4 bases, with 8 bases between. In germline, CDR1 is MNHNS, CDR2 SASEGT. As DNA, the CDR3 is TGTGCCAGCAGTGAACAGTTCTTCTATGGCTACACCTTC. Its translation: CASSEQFFYGYTF.

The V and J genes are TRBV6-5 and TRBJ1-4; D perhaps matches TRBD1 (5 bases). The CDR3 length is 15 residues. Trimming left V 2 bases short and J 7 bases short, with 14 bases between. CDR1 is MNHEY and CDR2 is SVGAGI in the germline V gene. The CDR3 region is CASSYREGLGEKLFF. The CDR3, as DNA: TGTGCCAGCAGTTACAGGGAGGGGCTAGGTGAAAAACTGTTTTTT.

CDR3 protein: CASSETQGIGEKLFF. CDR3 sequence (DNA): TGTGCCAGCAGTGAAACCCAGGGGATCGGTGAAAAACTGTTTTTT. J is TRBJ1-4 and V is TRBV6-1; TRBD1 is a possible D gene (6 bases). The V and J ends lost 2 bases and 7 bases respectively, with 14 bases between them. Per the germline V gene, CDR1 is MNHNS and CDR2 is SASEGT. The CDR3 consists of 15 residues.

This CDR3 reads CASSQGGAGRQPQHF. CDR3 nucleotides: TGCGCCAGCAGCCAAGGGGGAGCAGGGAGGCAGCCCCAGCATTTT. The gene calls are TRBV4-1 and TRBJ1-5; D is perhaps TRBD1 (5 bases). The CDR3 is 15 amino acids. The germline CDR1 and CDR2 sequences are MGHRA and YSYEKL. The ends were cut back, 1 base at V and 7 bases at J, with 14 bases in the middle.

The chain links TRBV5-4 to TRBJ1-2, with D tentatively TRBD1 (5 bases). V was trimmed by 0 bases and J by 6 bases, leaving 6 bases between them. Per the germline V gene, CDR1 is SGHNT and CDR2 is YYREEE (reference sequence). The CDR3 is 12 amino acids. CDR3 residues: CASSLEGDGYTF. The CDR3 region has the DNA TGTGCCAGCAGCTTGGAAGGGGATGGCTACACCTTC.

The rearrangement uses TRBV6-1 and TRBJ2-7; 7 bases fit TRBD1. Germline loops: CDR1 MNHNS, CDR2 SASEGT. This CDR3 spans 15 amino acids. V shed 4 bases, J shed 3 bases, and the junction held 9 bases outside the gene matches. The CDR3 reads CASSVNPGQRYEQYF. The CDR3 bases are TGTGCCAGCAGTGTGAATCCGGGACAGCGCTACGAGCAGTACTTC.

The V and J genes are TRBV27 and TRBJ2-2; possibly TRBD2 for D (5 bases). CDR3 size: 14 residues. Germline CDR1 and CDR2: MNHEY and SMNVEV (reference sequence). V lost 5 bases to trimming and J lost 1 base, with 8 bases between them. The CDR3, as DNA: TGTGCCAGCAGTAGAGGGTTGAACACCGGGGAGCTGTTTTTT. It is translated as CASSRGLNTGELFF.

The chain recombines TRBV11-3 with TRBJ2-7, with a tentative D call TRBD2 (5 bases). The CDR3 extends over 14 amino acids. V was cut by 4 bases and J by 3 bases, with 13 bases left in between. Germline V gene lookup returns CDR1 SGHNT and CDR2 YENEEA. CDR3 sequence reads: CASSSGIEGYEQYF. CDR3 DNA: TGTGCCAGCAGCTCCGGAATTGAGGGCTACGAGCAGTACTTC.

The CDR3 nucleotides are TGTGCCAGCAGTTTAGTCGCGCATACCTACGAGCAGTACTTC. It translates to CASSLVAHTYEQYF. The chain links TRBV6-5 to TRBJ2-7; D ambiguous. V was shortened by 4 bases and J by 2 bases, with 12 bases between the two germline ends. Germline CDR1 MNHEY, CDR2 SVGAGI. The CDR3 is 14 amino acids.

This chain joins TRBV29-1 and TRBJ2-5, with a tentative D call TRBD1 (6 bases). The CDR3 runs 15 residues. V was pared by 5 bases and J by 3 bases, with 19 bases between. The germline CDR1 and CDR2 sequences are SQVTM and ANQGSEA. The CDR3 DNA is TGCAGCGTTCTCGATGGCGAGGGGGTCGAAGAGACCCAGTACTTC. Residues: CSVLDGEGVEETQYF.

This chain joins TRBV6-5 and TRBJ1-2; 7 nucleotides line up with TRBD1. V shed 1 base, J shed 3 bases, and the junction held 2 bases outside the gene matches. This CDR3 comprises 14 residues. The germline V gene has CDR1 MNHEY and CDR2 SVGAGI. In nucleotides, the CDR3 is TGTGCCAGCAGTTACTTAGGGGGCCACTATGGCTACACCTTC. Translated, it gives CASSYLGGHYGYTF.

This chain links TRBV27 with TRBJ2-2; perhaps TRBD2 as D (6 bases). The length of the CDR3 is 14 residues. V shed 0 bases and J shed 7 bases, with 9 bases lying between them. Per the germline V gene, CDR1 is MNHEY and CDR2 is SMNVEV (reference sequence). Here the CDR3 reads CASSLSGGIGELFF. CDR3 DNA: TGTGCCAGCAGTTTATCCGGGGGTATCGGGGAGCTGTTTTTT.

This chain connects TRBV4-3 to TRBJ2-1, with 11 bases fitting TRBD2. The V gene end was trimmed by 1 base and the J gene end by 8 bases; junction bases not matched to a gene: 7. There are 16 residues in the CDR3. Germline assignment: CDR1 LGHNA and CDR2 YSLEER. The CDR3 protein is CASSQALTSGKYEQFF. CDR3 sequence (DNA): TGCGCCAGCAGCCAAGCCCTGACTAGCGGGAAATATGAGCAGTTCTTC.

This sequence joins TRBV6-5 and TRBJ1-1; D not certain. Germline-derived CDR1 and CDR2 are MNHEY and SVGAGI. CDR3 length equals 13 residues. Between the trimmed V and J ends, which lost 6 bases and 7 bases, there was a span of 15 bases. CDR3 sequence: CASSPRAEVEAFF. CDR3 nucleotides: TGTGCCAGCAGCCCAAGAGCTGAGGTTGAAGCTTTCTTT.

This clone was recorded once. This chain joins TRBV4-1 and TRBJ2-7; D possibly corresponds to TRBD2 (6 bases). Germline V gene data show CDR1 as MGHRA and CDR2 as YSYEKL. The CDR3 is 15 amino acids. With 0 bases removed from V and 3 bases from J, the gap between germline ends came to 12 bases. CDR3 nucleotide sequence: TGCGCCAGCAGCCAAGATGGAACGGGGGACTACGAGCAGTACTTC. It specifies CASSQDGTGDYEQYF.

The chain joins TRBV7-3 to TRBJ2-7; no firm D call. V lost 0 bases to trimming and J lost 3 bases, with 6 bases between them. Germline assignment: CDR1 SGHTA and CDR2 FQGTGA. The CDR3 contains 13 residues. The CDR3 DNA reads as TGTGCCAGCAGCTTAACCCAGTACTACGAGCAGTACTTC. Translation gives CASSLTQYYEQYF.

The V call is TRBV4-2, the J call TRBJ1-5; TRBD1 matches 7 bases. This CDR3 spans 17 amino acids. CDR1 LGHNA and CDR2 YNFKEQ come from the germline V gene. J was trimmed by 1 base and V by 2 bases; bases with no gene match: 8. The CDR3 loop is CASSQSSTGYSNQPQHF. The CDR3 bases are TGTGCCAGCAGCCAAAGCTCGACAGGGTACAGCAATCAGCCCCAGCATTTT.

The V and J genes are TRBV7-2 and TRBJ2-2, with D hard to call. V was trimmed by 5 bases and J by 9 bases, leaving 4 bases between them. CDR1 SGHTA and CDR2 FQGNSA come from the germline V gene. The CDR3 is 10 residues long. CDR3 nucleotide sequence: TGTGCCAGCAGCCTCTGGGAGCTGTTTTTT. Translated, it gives CASSLWELFF.

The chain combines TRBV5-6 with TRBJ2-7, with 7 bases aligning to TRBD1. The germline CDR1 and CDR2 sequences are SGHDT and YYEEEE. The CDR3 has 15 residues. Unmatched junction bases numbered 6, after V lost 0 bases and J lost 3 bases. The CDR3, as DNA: TGTGCCAGCAGCTTGGGACAGGGTCGCATCTACGAGCAGTACTTC. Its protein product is CASSLGQGRIYEQYF.

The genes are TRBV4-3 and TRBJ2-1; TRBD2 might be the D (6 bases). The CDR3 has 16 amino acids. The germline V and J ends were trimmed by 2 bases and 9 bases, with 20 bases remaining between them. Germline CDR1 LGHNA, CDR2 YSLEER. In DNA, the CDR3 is TGCGCCAGCAGCCAACTAGGGACTTCAGCTGGTGGTGAGCAGTTCTTC. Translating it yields CASSQLGTSAGGEQFF.

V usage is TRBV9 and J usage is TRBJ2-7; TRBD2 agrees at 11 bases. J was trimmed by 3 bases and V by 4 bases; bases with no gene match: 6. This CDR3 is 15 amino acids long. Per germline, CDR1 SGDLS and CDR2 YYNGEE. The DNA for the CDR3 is TGTGCCAGCAGCAAACTAGCGGGAGAGCGCTACGAGCAGTACTTC. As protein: CASSKLAGERYEQYF.

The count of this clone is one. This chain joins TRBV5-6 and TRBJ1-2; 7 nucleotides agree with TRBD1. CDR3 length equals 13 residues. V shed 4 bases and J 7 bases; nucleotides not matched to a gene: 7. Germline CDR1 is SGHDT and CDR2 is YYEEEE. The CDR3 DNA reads TGTGCCAGCAGCGGGACAGTGCGTTCTGGCTACACCTTC. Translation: CASSGTVRSGYTF.

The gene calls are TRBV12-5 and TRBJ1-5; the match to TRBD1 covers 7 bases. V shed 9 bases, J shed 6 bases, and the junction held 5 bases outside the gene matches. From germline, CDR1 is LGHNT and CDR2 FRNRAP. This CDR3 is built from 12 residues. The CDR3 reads CASSTGIQPQHF. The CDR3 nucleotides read TGTGCTAGCTCGACAGGGATTCAGCCCCAGCATTTT.

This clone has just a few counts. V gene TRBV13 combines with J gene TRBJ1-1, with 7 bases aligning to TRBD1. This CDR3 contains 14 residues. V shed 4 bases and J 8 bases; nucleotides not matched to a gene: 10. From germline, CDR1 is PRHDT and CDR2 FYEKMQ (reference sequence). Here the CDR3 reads CASSSSRDSSEAFF. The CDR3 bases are TGTGCCAGCAGCTCGTCCCGGGACAGTAGCGAAGCTTTCTTT.

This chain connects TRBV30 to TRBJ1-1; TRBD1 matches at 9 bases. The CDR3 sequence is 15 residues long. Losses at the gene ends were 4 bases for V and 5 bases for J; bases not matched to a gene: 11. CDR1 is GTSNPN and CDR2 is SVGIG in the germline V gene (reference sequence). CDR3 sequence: CAWMSYGTGRTEAFF. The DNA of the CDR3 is TGTGCCTGGATGTCGTACGGGACAGGGAGGACTGAAGCTTTCTTT.

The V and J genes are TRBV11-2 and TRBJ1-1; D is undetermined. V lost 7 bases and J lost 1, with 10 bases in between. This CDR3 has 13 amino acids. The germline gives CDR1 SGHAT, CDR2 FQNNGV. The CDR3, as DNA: TGTGCCAGCAATTCAGCGGGGAACACTGAAGCTTTCTTT. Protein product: CASNSAGNTEAFF.

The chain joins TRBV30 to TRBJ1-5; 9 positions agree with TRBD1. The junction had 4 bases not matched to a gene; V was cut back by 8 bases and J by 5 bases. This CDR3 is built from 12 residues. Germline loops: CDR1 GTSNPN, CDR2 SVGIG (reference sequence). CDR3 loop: CAGGQGDQPQHF. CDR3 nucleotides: TGTGCCGGGGGACAGGGTGATCAGCCCCAGCATTTT.

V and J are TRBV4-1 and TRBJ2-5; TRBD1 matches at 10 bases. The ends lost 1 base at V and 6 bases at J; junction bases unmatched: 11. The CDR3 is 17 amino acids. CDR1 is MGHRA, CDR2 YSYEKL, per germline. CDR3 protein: CASSQVPAGQGGQTQYF. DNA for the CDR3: TGCGCCAGCAGCCAAGTTCCGGCAGGACAGGGGGGACAGACCCAGTACTTC.

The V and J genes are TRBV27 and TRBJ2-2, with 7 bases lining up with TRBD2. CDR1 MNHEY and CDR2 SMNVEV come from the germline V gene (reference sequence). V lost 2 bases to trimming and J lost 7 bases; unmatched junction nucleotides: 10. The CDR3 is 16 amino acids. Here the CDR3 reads CASSLKAGMAGGELFF. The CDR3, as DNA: TGTGCCAGCAGTTTAAAAGCGGGAATGGCTGGCGGGGAGCTGTTTTTT.